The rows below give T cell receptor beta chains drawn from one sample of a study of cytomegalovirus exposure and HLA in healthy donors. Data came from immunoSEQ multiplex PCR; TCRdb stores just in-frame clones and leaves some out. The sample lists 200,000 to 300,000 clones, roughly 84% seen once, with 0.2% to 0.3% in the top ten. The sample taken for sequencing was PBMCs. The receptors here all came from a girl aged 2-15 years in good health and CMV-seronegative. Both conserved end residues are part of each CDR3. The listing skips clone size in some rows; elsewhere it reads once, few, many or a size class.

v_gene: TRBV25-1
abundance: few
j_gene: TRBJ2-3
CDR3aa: CASSVLAGGVSTDTQYF

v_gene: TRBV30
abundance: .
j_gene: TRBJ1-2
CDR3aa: CAWSSFWQGDGYTF

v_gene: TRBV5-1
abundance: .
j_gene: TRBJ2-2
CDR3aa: CASSLAGTGELFF

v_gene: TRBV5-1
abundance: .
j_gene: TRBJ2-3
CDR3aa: CASSLLAGGRTDTQYF

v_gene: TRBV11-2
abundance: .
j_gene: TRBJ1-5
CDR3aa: CASSSTFSNQPQHF

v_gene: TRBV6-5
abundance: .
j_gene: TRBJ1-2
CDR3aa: CASSSPGTPYGYTF

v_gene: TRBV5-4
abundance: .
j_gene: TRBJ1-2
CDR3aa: CASSSGQGYGYTF

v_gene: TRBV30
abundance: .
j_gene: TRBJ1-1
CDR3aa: CACRQGNTEAFF

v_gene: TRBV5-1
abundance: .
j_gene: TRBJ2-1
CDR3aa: CASSGGTFEQFF

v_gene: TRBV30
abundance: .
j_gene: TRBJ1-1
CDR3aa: CAWSVGQGGGAFF

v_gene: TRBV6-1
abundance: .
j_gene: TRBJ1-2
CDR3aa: CASSLDRGNYGYTF

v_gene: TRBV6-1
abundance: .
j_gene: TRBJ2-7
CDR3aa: CASSETGGQGIYEQYF

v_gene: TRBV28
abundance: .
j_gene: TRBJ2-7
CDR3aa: CASSLFATSRYEQYF

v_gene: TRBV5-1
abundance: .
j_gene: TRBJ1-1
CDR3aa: CASSLGGTGNTEAFF

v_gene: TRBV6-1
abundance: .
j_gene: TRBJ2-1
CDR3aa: CASRGIGGGAYEQFF

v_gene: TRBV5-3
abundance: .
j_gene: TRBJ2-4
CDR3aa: CARSLGLAGGLAKNIQYF

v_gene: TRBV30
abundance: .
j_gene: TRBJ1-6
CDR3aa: CAWRGQTAPNSPLHF

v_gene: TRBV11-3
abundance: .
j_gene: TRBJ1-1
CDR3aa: CASSLRGGNTEAFF

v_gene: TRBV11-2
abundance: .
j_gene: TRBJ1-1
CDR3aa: CASSRGVEREAFF

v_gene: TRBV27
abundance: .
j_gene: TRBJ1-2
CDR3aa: CASSLWGDYGYTF

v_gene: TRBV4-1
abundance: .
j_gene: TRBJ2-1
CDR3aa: CASSQVQRELNEQFF

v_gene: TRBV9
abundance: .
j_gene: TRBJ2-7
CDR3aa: CASSVGAGTRQYEQYF

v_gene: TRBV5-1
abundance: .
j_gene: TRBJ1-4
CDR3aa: CASSLGGGGEKLFF

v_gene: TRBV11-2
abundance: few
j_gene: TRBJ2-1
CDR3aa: CASSRYNEQFF

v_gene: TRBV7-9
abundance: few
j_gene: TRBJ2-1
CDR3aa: CASSFRDRGSKSYNEQFF

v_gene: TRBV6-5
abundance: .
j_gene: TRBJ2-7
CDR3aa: CASRRLDSFGQYF

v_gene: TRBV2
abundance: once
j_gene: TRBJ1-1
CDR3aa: CASSERSPGVSTEAFF

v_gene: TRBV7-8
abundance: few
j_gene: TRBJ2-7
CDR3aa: CASSLGTGLYEQYF

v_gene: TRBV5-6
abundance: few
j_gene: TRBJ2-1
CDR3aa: CASSQTSRSSYNEQFF

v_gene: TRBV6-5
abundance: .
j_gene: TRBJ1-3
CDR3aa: CASSYRGGGNTIYF

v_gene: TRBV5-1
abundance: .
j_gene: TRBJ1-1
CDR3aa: CASSLVSGAYTEAFF

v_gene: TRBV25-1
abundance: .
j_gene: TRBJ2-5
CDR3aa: CASSLTRETQYF

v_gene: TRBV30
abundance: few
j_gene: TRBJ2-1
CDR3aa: CAWSVTGNEQFF

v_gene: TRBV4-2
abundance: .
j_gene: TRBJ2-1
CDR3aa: CASSPQYNEQFF